This is a list of T cell receptor beta chains from one sample in a study of blood T cell repertoires in COVID-19. TCRdb's table, derived via immunoSEQ multiplex PCR, lists solely in-frame clones and lacks some. The sample contains fewer than 350,000 clones, roughly 91% of which appear only once. Sample: peripheral blood. These TCRs come from a man aged 35-49 years with acute or convalescent COVID-19. Each CDR3 is given with its conserved first and last residue. D genes are given only for firm matches. Some rows have no size entry. The others give once, few or many, or a class for an expanded clone.

size: .; D: .; length: 13; V: TRBV6-5; J: TRBJ2-3; DNA: TGTGCCAGCAGTTACGGGGCAGCAGATACGCAGTATTTT; CDR3: CASSYGAADTQYF
size: .; D: .; length: 11; V: TRBV4-1; J: TRBJ2-7; DNA: TGCGCCAGCAGCCAAGGGGGGGTGGTGTACTTC; CDR3: CASSQGGVVYF
size: .; D: .; length: 13; V: TRBV5-1; J: TRBJ1-1; DNA: TGCGCCAGCAGCCCGAGACAGCACACTGAAGCTTTCTTT; CDR3: CASSPRQHTEAFF
size: .; D: .; length: 16; V: TRBV18; J: TRBJ2-3; DNA: TGTGCCAGCTCACTATTGGGCCTTAACCCCACAGATACGCAGTATTTT; CDR3: CASSLLGLNPTDTQYF
size: .; D: .; length: 14; V: TRBV19; J: TRBJ2-1; DNA: TGTGCCAGTAGTCAGCGGACGCCATACAATGAGCAGTTCTTC; CDR3: CASSQRTPYNEQFF
size: .; D: .; length: 14; V: TRBV5-8; J: TRBJ1-1; DNA: TGTGCCAGCAGCTTGATGGCTTTTAACACTGAAGCTTTCTTT; CDR3: CASSLMAFNTEAFF
size: .; D: .; length: 15; V: TRBV9; J: TRBJ2-7; DNA: TGTGCCAGCAGCGTAGGCGTGTTGCCCTCCTACGAGCAGTACTTC; CDR3: CASSVGVLPSYEQYF
size: few; D: .; length: 13; V: TRBV7-2; J: TRBJ1-6; DNA: TGTGCCAGCAGCTTAGGGACAGTATCACCCCTCCACTTT; CDR3: CASSLGTVSPLHF
size: once; D: TRBD1; length: 17; V: TRBV3-1/TRBV3-2; J: TRBJ2-7; DNA: TGTGCCAGCAGCCCGCTGAGGGTGGGACAGGGTATCTACGAGCAGTACTTC; CDR3: CASSPLRVGQGIYEQYF
size: few; D: .; length: 13; V: TRBV12-3/TRBV12-4; J: TRBJ1-2; DNA: TGTGCCAGCACCCTCTCGGGAGGCTATGGCTACACCTTC; CDR3: CASTLSGGYGYTF
size: once; D: .; length: 16; V: TRBV7-6; J: TRBJ2-2; DNA: TGTGCCAGCAGCTTAAGGCCCGGGATCAACACCGGGGAGCTGTTTTTT; CDR3: CASSLRPGINTGELFF
size: few; D: .; length: 11; V: TRBV30; J: TRBJ1-1; DNA: TGTGCCTGGAGACACAACACTGAAGCTTTCTTT; CDR3: CAWRHNTEAFF
size: .; D: .; length: 11; V: TRBV19; J: TRBJ1-2; DNA: TGTGCCAGTAGTCTGGGGCGCGGCTACACCTTC; CDR3: CASSLGRGYTF
size: .; D: .; length: 17; V: TRBV5-4; J: TRBJ1-6; DNA: TGTGCCAGCAGCTTGGCCGGAAACAGACCTTATAATTCACCCCTCCACTTT; CDR3: CASSLAGNRPYNSPLHF
size: .; D: TRBD1; length: 15; V: TRBV24-1; J: TRBJ2-1; DNA: TGTGCCACCAGTGATTCCGGACAGGGAGGTTCAAAGCAGTTCTTC; CDR3: CATSDSGQGGSKQFF
size: few; D: TRBD1; length: 15; V: TRBV6-5; J: TRBJ1-2; DNA: TGTGCCAGCAGGAGTGGACAGGGAAACGGCTATGGCTACACCTTC; CDR3: CASRSGQGNGYGYTF
size: .; D: TRBD2; length: 17; V: TRBV12-5; J: TRBJ2-2; DNA: TGTGCTAGTGGTTTGGTCCCGACTAGCGATATCACCGGGGAGCTGTTTTTT; CDR3: CASGLVPTSDITGELFF
size: .; D: .; length: 14; V: TRBV2; J: TRBJ1-5; DNA: TGTGCCAGCAGTGAAAACACCCTCAATCAGCCCCAGCATTTT; CDR3: CASSENTLNQPQHF
size: few; D: .; length: 17; V: TRBV10-3; J: TRBJ1-3; DNA: TGTGCCATTGTCCCCAATTGGGCCGAAGCCTCTGGAAACACCATATATTTT; CDR3: CAIVPNWAEASGNTIYF
size: .; D: .; length: 15; V: TRBV27; J: TRBJ1-1; DNA: TGTGCCAGCAAGCTTCAGGGAATAGGAGACACTGAAGCTTTCTTT; CDR3: CASKLQGIGDTEAFF
size: .; D: .; length: 16; V: TRBV3-1/TRBV3-2; J: TRBJ1-5; DNA: TGTGCCAGCAGCCAGGCCGGGCCAGCGGGCAATCAGCCCCAGCATTTT; CDR3: CASSQAGPAGNQPQHF
size: .; D: TRBD1; length: 14; V: TRBV29-1; J: TRBJ2-7; DNA: TGCAGCGTTCTGCCGGACAGGGGGTCCCACGAGCAGTACTTC; CDR3: CSVLPDRGSHEQYF
size: .; D: TRBD2; length: 14; V: TRBV29-1; J: TRBJ2-1; DNA: TGCAGCTACGGGACGGGGGACTACAACAATGAGCAGTTCTTC; CDR3: CSYGTGDYNNEQFF
size: .; D: TRBD2; length: 14; V: TRBV3-1/TRBV3-2; J: TRBJ2-1; DNA: TGTGCCAGCAGTCTAGCGGGGGGTTACAATGAGCAGTTCTTC; CDR3: CASSLAGGYNEQFF
size: .; D: .; length: 14; V: TRBV28; J: TRBJ1-1; DNA: TGTGCCAGCAGATGGGGAGGGGTTCTGGCTGAAGCTTTCTTT; CDR3: CASRWGGVLAEAFF
size: .; D: .; length: 16; V: TRBV4-1; J: TRBJ2-7; DNA: TGCGCCAGCAGCCTTCGCCTCCAGGGTTTCTCCTACGAGCAGTACTTC; CDR3: CASSLRLQGFSYEQYF
size: .; D: .; length: 12; V: TRBV10-2; J: TRBJ1-2; DNA: TGCGCCAGCAAGGGAGGATTCTATGGCTACACCTTC; CDR3: CASKGGFYGYTF
size: .; D: .; length: 14; V: TRBV15; J: TRBJ2-7; DNA: TGTGCCACCAGCAGAGATTACAGCTCCTACGAGCAGTACTTC; CDR3: CATSRDYSSYEQYF
size: .; D: .; length: 14; V: TRBV6-1; J: TRBJ1-2; DNA: TGTGCCAGCAGTGAAGCGGCGGCAGTCTATGGCTACACCTTC; CDR3: CASSEAAAVYGYTF
size: .; D: TRBD1; length: 19; V: TRBV27; J: TRBJ1-1; DNA: TGTGCCAGCAGCCGACTCCGGGACTCTCAAGGGGGCATGAACACTGAAGCTTTCTTT; CDR3: CASSRLRDSQGGMNTEAFF
size: .; D: .; length: 13; V: TRBV12-5; J: TRBJ1-2; DNA: TGTGCTAGTGGTACCGGGAATAACTATGGCTACACCTTC; CDR3: CASGTGNNYGYTF
size: few; D: .; length: 15; V: TRBV6-5; J: TRBJ1-6; DNA: TGTGCCAGCATTAGCTTCAGGGCGGTCGTTTCACCCCTCCACTTT; CDR3: CASISFRAVVSPLHF
size: .; D: .; length: 14; V: TRBV3-1/TRBV3-2; J: TRBJ1-1; DNA: TGTGCCAGCAGCCAGGGCCTAATGAACACTGAAGCTTTCTTT; CDR3: CASSQGLMNTEAFF
size: .; D: TRBD2; length: 17; V: TRBV24-1; J: TRBJ2-3; DNA: TGTGCCACCAGTGATCCTAGCGGGGGGTATAGCACAGATACGCAGTATTTT; CDR3: CATSDPSGGYSTDTQYF
size: once; D: TRBD2; length: 16; V: TRBV5-1; J: TRBJ2-7; DNA: TGCGCCAGCAGCCCGACTAGCGGGGCGTCCTCCTACGAGCAGTACTTC; CDR3: CASSPTSGASSYEQYF
size: .; D: .; length: 15; V: TRBV6-1; J: TRBJ2-3; DNA: TGTGCCAGCAGTGAGCTAAGCGGTCTCACAGATACGCAGTATTTT; CDR3: CASSELSGLTDTQYF
size: .; D: .; length: 15; V: TRBV11-2; J: TRBJ2-1; DNA: TGTGCCAGCAGCCTGGACAGCGCTTACGTCAATGAGCAGTTCTTC; CDR3: CASSLDSAYVNEQFF
size: .; D: TRBD1; length: 16; V: TRBV2; J: TRBJ1-6; DNA: TGTGCCAGCAGTGATATAAGGACAGGGGGAAGTTCACCCCTCCACTTT; CDR3: CASSDIRTGGSSPLHF
size: .; D: TRBD2; length: 15; V: TRBV10-2; J: TRBJ2-4; DNA: TGCGCCAGCAGTACGCGCGGGGGGGCGGGAAACATTCAGTACTTC; CDR3: CASSTRGGAGNIQYF